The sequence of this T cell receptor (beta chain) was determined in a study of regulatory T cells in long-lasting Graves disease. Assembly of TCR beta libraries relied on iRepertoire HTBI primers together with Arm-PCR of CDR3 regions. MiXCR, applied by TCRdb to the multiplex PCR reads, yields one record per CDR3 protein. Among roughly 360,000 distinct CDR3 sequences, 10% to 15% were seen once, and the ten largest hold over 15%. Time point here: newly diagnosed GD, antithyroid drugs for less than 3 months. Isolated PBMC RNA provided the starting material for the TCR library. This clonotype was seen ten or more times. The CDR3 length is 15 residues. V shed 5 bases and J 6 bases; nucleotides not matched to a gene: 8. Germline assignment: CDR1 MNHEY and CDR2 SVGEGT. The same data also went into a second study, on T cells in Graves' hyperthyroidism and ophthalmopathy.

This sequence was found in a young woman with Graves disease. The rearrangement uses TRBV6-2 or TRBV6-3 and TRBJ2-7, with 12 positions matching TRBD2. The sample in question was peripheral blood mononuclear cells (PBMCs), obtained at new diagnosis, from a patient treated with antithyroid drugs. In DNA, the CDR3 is TGTGCCAGCAGTCCCAAAACTAGCGGGAGGACCGAGCAGTACTTC. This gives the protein CASSPKTSGRTEQYF.